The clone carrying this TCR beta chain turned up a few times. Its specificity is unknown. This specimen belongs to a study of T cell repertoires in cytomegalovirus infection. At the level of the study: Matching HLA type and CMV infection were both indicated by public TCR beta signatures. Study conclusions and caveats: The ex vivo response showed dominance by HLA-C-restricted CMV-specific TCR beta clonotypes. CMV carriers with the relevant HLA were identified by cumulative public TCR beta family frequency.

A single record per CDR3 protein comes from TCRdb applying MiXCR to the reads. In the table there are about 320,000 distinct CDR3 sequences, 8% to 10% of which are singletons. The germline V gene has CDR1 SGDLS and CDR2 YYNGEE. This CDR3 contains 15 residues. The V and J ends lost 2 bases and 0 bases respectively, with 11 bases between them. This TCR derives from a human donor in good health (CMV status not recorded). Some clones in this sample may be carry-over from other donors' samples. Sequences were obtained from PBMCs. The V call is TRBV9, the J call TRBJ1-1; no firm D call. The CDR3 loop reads CASSVSTDLNTEAFF. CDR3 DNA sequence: TGTGCCAGCAGCGTGAGCACCGATTTGAACACTGAAGCTTTCTTT.